These T cell receptor beta chains were read from a single sample in a study of T-cell reconstitution after alpha-beta-depleted transplantation in children. MiXCR was run by TCRdb on the PCR reads, yielding one entry per CDR3 protein. The sample carries 600,000 to 700,000 distinct CDR3 sequences, roughly 15% recorded once. Sequenced here: PBMCs from the stem cell graft donor, sampled from the stem cell graft. The receptors were gathered from a human donor who donated a stem cell graft to a child with acute myeloid leukemia. Each CDR3 is given with its conserved first and last residue. The order of the fields is J gene, clone size, V gene, D gene, CDR3 protein, CDR3 DNA. A D gene is named only where the DNA matches it firmly. The size entry is marked missing in some rows and otherwise reads once, few, many or a size class.

j_call: TRBJ1-4
clone_size: .
v_call: TRBV24-1
d_call: .
cdr3_aa: CATRGDGANEKLFF
cdr3_nt: TGTGCCACCAGGGGAGATGGAGCTAATGAAAAACTGTTTTTT

j_call: TRBJ2-2
clone_size: .
v_call: TRBV5-1
d_call: TRBD1
cdr3_aa: CASSLVLLRQGINTGELFF
cdr3_nt: TGCGCCAGCAGCTTGGTTCTTCTGAGACAGGGGATTAACACCGGGGAGCTGTTTTTT

j_call: TRBJ2-3
clone_size: few
v_call: TRBV6-4
d_call: .
cdr3_aa: CASGSIRGNTQYF
cdr3_nt: TGTGCCAGCGGTTCGATCAGGGGAAATACGCAGTATTTT

j_call: TRBJ1-2
clone_size: many
v_call: TRBV20-1
d_call: .
cdr3_aa: CSARDRSEYGYTF
cdr3_nt: TGCAGTGCTAGGGACCGATCGGAGTATGGCTACACCTTC

j_call: TRBJ1-2
clone_size: .
v_call: TRBV20-1
d_call: .
cdr3_aa: CSARELQGGGRGYTF
cdr3_nt: TGCAGTGCTAGAGAATTACAGGGAGGAGGACGCGGCTACACCTTC

j_call: TRBJ2-7
clone_size: few
v_call: TRBV24-1
d_call: TRBD1
cdr3_aa: CATSDPDRGTYEQYF
cdr3_nt: TGTGCCACCAGTGACCCCGACAGGGGAACCTACGAGCAGTACTTC

j_call: TRBJ1-3
clone_size: few
v_call: TRBV4-1
d_call: .
cdr3_aa: CASSQEVAGYAPDTIYF
cdr3_nt: TGCGCCAGCAGCCAAGAGGTCGCAGGCTATGCCCCAGACACCATATATTTT

j_call: TRBJ1-2
clone_size: many
v_call: TRBV7-3
d_call: .
cdr3_aa: CASSLEAQGVSGYTF
cdr3_nt: TGTGCCAGCAGCTTAGAAGCACAGGGTGTAAGTGGCTACACCTTC

j_call: TRBJ2-1
clone_size: many
v_call: TRBV5-1
d_call: .
cdr3_aa: CASSEILEMDEQFF
cdr3_nt: TGCGCCAGCAGCGAGATATTGGAGATGGATGAGCAGTTCTTC

j_call: TRBJ2-2
clone_size: .
v_call: TRBV7-2
d_call: .
cdr3_aa: CASSLGIPAAGELFF
cdr3_nt: TGTGCCAGCAGCTTAGGTATCCCCGCGGCCGGGGAGCTGTTTTTT

j_call: TRBJ2-1
clone_size: few
v_call: TRBV20-1
d_call: TRBD2
cdr3_aa: CSARLRGRYNEQFF
cdr3_nt: TGCAGTGCTAGACTGCGGGGGAGATACAATGAGCAGTTCTTC

j_call: TRBJ2-2
clone_size: .
v_call: TRBV5-1
d_call: .
cdr3_aa: CASSSAPPGGRELFF
cdr3_nt: TGCGCCAGCAGCTCAGCTCCCCCAGGGGGGAGGGAGCTGTTTTTT

j_call: TRBJ2-1
clone_size: many
v_call: TRBV30
d_call: .
cdr3_aa: CAWSVAGSYNEQFF
cdr3_nt: TGTGCCTGGAGTGTAGCTGGCAGTTACAATGAGCAGTTCTTC

j_call: TRBJ2-1
clone_size: .
v_call: TRBV7-2
d_call: .
cdr3_aa: CASSLEGEGPDNEQFF
cdr3_nt: TGTGCCAGCAGCTTAGAGGGGGAGGGACCTGACAATGAGCAGTTCTTC

j_call: TRBJ2-6
clone_size: .
v_call: TRBV6-5
d_call: TRBD1
cdr3_aa: CASSWDRDFYSGANVLTF
cdr3_nt: TGTGCCAGCAGTTGGGACAGGGATTTTTACTCTGGGGCCAACGTCCTGACTTTC

j_call: TRBJ1-5
clone_size: few
v_call: TRBV9
d_call: .
cdr3_aa: CASSGGTNPNQPQHF
cdr3_nt: TGTGCCAGCAGCGGGGGGACAAACCCTAATCAGCCCCAGCATTTT

j_call: TRBJ2-1
clone_size: .
v_call: TRBV5-1
d_call: .
cdr3_aa: CASRTDYNEQFF
cdr3_nt: TGCGCCAGCAGAACAGATTACAATGAGCAGTTCTTC

j_call: TRBJ2-3
clone_size: many
v_call: TRBV5-1
d_call: .
cdr3_aa: CASSLVAGMSANTQYF
cdr3_nt: TGCGCCAGCAGCTTGGTAGCAGGGATGAGCGCAAATACGCAGTATTTT

j_call: TRBJ1-5
clone_size: many
v_call: TRBV4-1
d_call: TRBD1
cdr3_aa: CASSHGDRDGQPQHF
cdr3_nt: TGCGCCAGCAGCCATGGAGACAGGGATGGTCAGCCCCAGCATTTT

j_call: TRBJ2-7
clone_size: few
v_call: TRBV6-5
d_call: .
cdr3_aa: CASSYVVGANYEQYF
cdr3_nt: TGTGCCAGCAGTTACGTCGTCGGGGCTAACTACGAGCAGTACTTC

j_call: TRBJ1-5
clone_size: few
v_call: TRBV20-1
d_call: TRBD1
cdr3_aa: CSASELTGTDSNQPQHF
cdr3_nt: TGCAGTGCTAGTGAGCTCACCGGGACAGATAGCAATCAGCCCCAGCATTTT

j_call: TRBJ1-4
clone_size: many
v_call: TRBV20-1
d_call: .
cdr3_aa: CSAGSGPTNEKLFF
cdr3_nt: TGCAGTGCTGGATCAGGGCCAACTAATGAAAAACTGTTTTTT

j_call: TRBJ2-5
clone_size: many
v_call: TRBV29-1
d_call: .
cdr3_aa: CSVALPGPETQYF
cdr3_nt: TGCAGCGTTGCCCTCCCCGGGCCTGAGACCCAGTACTTC

j_call: TRBJ2-1
clone_size: .
v_call: TRBV4-1
d_call: .
cdr3_aa: CASSSGPGDEQFF
cdr3_nt: TGCGCCAGCAGCTCGGGCCCCGGGGATGAGCAGTTCTTC

j_call: TRBJ1-5
clone_size: .
v_call: TRBV7-9
d_call: TRBD1
cdr3_aa: CASSLGQGTDGNQPQHF
cdr3_nt: TGTGCCAGCAGCTTGGGACAGGGAACAGATGGCAATCAGCCCCAGCATTTT

j_call: TRBJ1-2
clone_size: many
v_call: TRBV12-3/TRBV12-4
d_call: .
cdr3_aa: CASSLGAGSYGYTF
cdr3_nt: TGTGCCAGCAGTTTAGGTGCAGGCAGCTATGGCTACACCTTC

j_call: TRBJ2-3
clone_size: few
v_call: TRBV5-1
d_call: .
cdr3_aa: CASSLDTSDTQYF
cdr3_nt: TGCGCCAGCAGCTTGGACACCTCCGATACGCAGTATTTT

j_call: TRBJ2-2
clone_size: many
v_call: TRBV24-1
d_call: .
cdr3_aa: CATSDYRTRTGELFF
cdr3_nt: TGTGCCACCAGTGATTACAGGACACGTACCGGGGAGCTGTTTTTT

j_call: TRBJ1-1
clone_size: many
v_call: TRBV15
d_call: .
cdr3_aa: CATSGDAGDTEAFF
cdr3_nt: TGTGCCACCAGCGGGGACGCGGGGGACACTGAAGCTTTCTTT

j_call: TRBJ2-1
clone_size: many
v_call: TRBV7-3
d_call: TRBD2
cdr3_aa: CASSLRASGGDEQFF
cdr3_nt: TGTGCCAGCAGCTTAAGGGCTAGCGGGGGGGATGAGCAGTTCTTC

j_call: TRBJ2-7
clone_size: .
v_call: TRBV4-3
d_call: .
cdr3_aa: CASSQLPDRAYEQYF
cdr3_nt: TGCGCCAGCAGCCAACTCCCCGACAGAGCCTACGAGCAGTACTTC

j_call: TRBJ1-3
clone_size: .
v_call: TRBV7-8
d_call: .
cdr3_aa: CASRTTGPSGNTIYF
cdr3_nt: TGTGCCAGCAGAACTACAGGGCCCTCTGGAAACACCATATATTTT

j_call: TRBJ1-2
clone_size: few
v_call: TRBV7-9
d_call: .
cdr3_aa: CASSLRAGVVYTF
cdr3_nt: TGTGCCAGCAGCTTAAGGGCAGGGGTCGTCTACACCTTC

j_call: TRBJ1-4
clone_size: few
v_call: TRBV12-3/TRBV12-4
d_call: .
cdr3_aa: CASRVLGTGEKLFF
cdr3_nt: TGTGCCAGCAGAGTATTGGGGACCGGGGAAAAACTGTTTTTT

j_call: TRBJ1-1
clone_size: .
v_call: TRBV7-3
d_call: .
cdr3_aa: CASSPKGF
cdr3_nt: TGTGCCAGCAGCCCCAAAGGCTTT

j_call: TRBJ2-1
clone_size: many
v_call: TRBV29-1
d_call: TRBD2
cdr3_aa: CSVGEGTLYNEQFF
cdr3_nt: TGCAGCGTTGGGGAGGGGACCCTCTACAATGAGCAGTTCTTC

j_call: TRBJ2-2
clone_size: few
v_call: TRBV7-2
d_call: TRBD1
cdr3_aa: CASSNPGTGNTGELFF
cdr3_nt: TGTGCCAGCAGCAATCCCGGGACAGGGAACACCGGGGAGCTGTTTTTT

j_call: TRBJ2-3
clone_size: few
v_call: TRBV7-8
d_call: .
cdr3_aa: CASSLEVVRRGPSTDTQYF
cdr3_nt: TGTGCCAGCAGCTTAGAGGTGGTCAGGCGGGGACCTAGCACAGATACGCAGTATTTT

j_call: TRBJ1-2
clone_size: few
v_call: TRBV7-2
d_call: .
cdr3_aa: CASSQTSGATF
cdr3_nt: TGTGCCAGCAGTCAAACCTCAGGGGCCACCTTC

j_call: TRBJ1-1
clone_size: .
v_call: TRBV28
d_call: .
cdr3_aa: CASSPAGRGSTEAFF
cdr3_nt: TGTGCCAGCAGCCCCGCGGGGAGAGGAAGCACTGAAGCTTTCTTT

j_call: TRBJ1-1
clone_size: few
v_call: TRBV7-2
d_call: .
cdr3_aa: CASSPWLGTEAFF
cdr3_nt: TGTGCCAGCAGCCCCTGGTTAGGCACTGAAGCTTTCTTT

j_call: TRBJ2-7
clone_size: many
v_call: TRBV20-1
d_call: TRBD2
cdr3_aa: CSAAVLAGAIYEQYF
cdr3_nt: TGCAGTGCCGCCGTACTAGCGGGGGCCATCTACGAGCAGTACTTC

j_call: TRBJ2-7
clone_size: many
v_call: TRBV20-1
d_call: TRBD1
cdr3_aa: CSARKPGTVTYEQYF
cdr3_nt: TGCAGTGCCCGGAAACCCGGGACAGTGACCTACGAGCAGTACTTC

j_call: TRBJ2-7
clone_size: .
v_call: TRBV6-5
d_call: .
cdr3_aa: CASSQDFYEQYF
cdr3_nt: TGTGCCAGCAGCCAAGACTTCTACGAGCAGTACTTC

j_call: TRBJ1-1
clone_size: many
v_call: TRBV6-5
d_call: TRBD1
cdr3_aa: CASNADRGQRAFF
cdr3_nt: TGTGCCAGCAACGCAGACAGGGGGCAAAGAGCTTTCTTT

j_call: TRBJ1-1
clone_size: few
v_call: TRBV4-3
d_call: .
cdr3_aa: CASSAVSRGNTEAFF
cdr3_nt: TGCGCCAGCAGCGCAGTCTCCCGAGGGAACACTGAAGCTTTCTTT

j_call: TRBJ2-3
clone_size: many
v_call: TRBV20-1
d_call: TRBD2
cdr3_aa: CSANSGGVDTQYF
cdr3_nt: TGCAGTGCTAATAGCGGGGGGGTGGATACGCAGTATTTT

j_call: TRBJ2-7
clone_size: many
v_call: TRBV7-2
d_call: .
cdr3_aa: CASSREASTYEQYF
cdr3_nt: TGTGCCAGCAGCAGGGAGGCCTCCACCTACGAGCAGTACTTC

j_call: TRBJ1-4
clone_size: many
v_call: TRBV20-1
d_call: .
cdr3_aa: CSASATGTATNEKLFF
cdr3_nt: TGCAGTGCTTCGGCTACAGGGACCGCAACTAATGAAAAACTGTTTTTT

j_call: TRBJ2-1
clone_size: many
v_call: TRBV6-2/TRBV6-3
d_call: .
cdr3_aa: CASSYGSSYNEQFF
cdr3_nt: TGTGCCAGCAGTTACGGGAGCTCCTACAATGAGCAGTTCTTC

j_call: TRBJ2-3
clone_size: many
v_call: TRBV20-1
d_call: TRBD2
cdr3_aa: CSATDVGGASTDTQYF
cdr3_nt: TGCAGTGCAACCGACGTCGGGGGGGCCAGCACAGATACGCAGTATTTT

j_call: TRBJ2-5
clone_size: few
v_call: TRBV11-2
d_call: TRBD2
cdr3_aa: CASRNKGLDGETQYF
cdr3_nt: TGTGCCAGCAGAAATAAGGGACTAGACGGGGAGACCCAGTACTTC

j_call: TRBJ1-4
clone_size: .
v_call: TRBV4-1
d_call: TRBD1
cdr3_aa: CASSQKTGPATNEKLFF
cdr3_nt: TGCGCCAGCAGCCAAAAGACAGGGCCTGCAACTAATGAAAAACTGTTTTTT

j_call: TRBJ1-5
clone_size: .
v_call: TRBV5-6
d_call: .
cdr3_aa: CASSRRGNSNQPQHF
cdr3_nt: TGTGCCAGCAGCCGCAGGGGAAATAGCAATCAGCCCCAGCATTTT